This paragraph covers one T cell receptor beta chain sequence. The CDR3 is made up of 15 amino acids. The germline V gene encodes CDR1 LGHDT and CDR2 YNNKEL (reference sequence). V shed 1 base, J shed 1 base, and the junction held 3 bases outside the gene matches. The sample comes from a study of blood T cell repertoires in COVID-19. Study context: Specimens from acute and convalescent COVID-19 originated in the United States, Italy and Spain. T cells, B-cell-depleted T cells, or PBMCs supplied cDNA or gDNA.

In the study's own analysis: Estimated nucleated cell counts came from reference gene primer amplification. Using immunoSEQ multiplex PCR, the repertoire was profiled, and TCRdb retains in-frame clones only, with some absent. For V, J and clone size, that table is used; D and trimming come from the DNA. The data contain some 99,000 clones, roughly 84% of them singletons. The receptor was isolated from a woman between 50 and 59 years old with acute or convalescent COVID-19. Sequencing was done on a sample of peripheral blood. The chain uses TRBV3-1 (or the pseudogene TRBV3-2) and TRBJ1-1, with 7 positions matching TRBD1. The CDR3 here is CASSQAGGRNTEAFF. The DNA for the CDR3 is TGTGCCAGCAGCCAAGCAGGGGGGAGGAACACTGAAGCTTTCTTT.